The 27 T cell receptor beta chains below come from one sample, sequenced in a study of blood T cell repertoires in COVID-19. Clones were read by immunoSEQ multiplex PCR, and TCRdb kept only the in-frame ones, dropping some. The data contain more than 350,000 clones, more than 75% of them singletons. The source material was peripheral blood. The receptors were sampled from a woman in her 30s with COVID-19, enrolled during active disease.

Written as DNA, the CDR3 is TGTGCCAGCCGGGACTCAAACACCGGGGAGCTGTTTTTT. Translated, it gives CASRDSNTGELFF. The genes are TRBV12-3 or TRBV12-4 and TRBJ2-2, with D maybe TRBD2 (6 bases). CDR3 length: 13 residues. The V and J ends lost 8 bases and 2 bases respectively, with 9 bases between them.

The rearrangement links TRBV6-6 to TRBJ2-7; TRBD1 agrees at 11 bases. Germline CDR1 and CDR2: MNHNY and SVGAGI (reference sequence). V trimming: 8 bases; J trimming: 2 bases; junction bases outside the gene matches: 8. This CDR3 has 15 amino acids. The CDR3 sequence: CASGYPGQGAYEQYF. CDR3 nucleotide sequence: TGTGCCAGCGGATACCCGGGACAGGGGGCCTACGAGCAGTACTTC.

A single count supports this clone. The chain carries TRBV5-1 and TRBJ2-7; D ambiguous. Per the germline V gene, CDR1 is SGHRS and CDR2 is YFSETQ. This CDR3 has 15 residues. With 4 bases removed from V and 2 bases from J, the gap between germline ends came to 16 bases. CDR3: CASSPSGSAPYEQYF. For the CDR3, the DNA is TGCGCCAGCAGCCCGTCCGGGTCAGCCCCCTACGAGCAGTACTTC.

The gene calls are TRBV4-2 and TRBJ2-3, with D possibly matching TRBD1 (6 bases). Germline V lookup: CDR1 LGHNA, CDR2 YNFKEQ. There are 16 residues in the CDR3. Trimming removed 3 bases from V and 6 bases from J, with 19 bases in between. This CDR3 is CASSHVRDNFGDTQYF. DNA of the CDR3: TGTGCCAGCAGCCACGTCCGGGACAACTTCGGGGATACGCAGTATTTT.

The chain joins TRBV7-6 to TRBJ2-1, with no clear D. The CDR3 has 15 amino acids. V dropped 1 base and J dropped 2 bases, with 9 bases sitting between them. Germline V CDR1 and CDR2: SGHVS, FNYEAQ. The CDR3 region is CASSLGAVPYNEQFF. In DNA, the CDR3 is TGTGCCAGCAGCTTAGGCGCGGTTCCCTACAATGAGCAGTTCTTC.

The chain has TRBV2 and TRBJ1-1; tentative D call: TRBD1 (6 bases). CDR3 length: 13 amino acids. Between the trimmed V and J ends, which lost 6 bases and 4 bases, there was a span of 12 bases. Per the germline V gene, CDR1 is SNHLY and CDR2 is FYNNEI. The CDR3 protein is CASSGGQATEAFF. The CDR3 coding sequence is TGTGCCAGCAGCGGGGGGCAGGCCACTGAAGCTTTCTTT.

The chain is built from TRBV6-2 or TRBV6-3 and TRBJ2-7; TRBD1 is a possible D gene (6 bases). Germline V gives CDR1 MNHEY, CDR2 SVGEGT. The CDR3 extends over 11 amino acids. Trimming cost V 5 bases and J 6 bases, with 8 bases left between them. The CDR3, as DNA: TGTGCCAGCAGTCAGGGGATCGAGCAGTACTTC. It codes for CASSQGIEQYF.

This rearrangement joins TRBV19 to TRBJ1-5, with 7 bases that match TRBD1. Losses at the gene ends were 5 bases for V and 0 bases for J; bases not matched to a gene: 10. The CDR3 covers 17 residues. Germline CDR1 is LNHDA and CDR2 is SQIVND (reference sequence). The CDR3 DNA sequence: TGTGCCAGTAGTGTACTACAGGGGTCCTATAGCAATCAGCCCCAGCATTTT. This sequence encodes CASSVLQGSYSNQPQHF.

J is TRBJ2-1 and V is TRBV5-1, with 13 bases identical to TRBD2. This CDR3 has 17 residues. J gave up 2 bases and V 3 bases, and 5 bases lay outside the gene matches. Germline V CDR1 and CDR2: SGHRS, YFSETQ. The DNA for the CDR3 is TGCGCCAGCAGCTACCGCGGGACTAGCGGGACCTACAATGAGCAGTTCTTC. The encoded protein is CASSYRGTSGTYNEQFF.

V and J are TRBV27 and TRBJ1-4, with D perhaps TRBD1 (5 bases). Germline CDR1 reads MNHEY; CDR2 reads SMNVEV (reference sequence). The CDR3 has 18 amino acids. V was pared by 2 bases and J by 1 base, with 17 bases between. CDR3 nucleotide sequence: TGTGCCAGCAGTTTAAATCCCTGGGGGAGGGTAACTAATGAAAAACTGTTTTTT. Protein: CASSLNPWGRVTNEKLFF.

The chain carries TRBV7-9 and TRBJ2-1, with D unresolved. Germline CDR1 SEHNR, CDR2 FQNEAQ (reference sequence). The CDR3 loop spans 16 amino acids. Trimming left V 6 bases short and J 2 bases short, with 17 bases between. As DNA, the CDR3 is TGTGCCAGCAGTTCCATCCGTGGGCTCACCTACAATGAGCAGTTCTTC. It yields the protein CASSSIRGLTYNEQFF. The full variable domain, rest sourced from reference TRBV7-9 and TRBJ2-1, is DTGVSQNPRHKITKRGQNVTFRCDPISEHNRLYWYRQTLGQGPEFLTYFQNEAQLEKSRLLSDRFSAERPKGSFSTLEIQRTEQGDSAMYLCASSSIRGLTYNEQFFGPGTRLTVL.

The CDR3 region has the DNA TGTGCCAGCAGCGCAACAGGGACAGATACGCAGTATTTT. Protein: CASSATGTDTQYF. The V and J genes are TRBV7-2 and TRBJ2-3, with D possibly TRBD1 on 6 matching bases. The CDR3 runs to 13 residues. The germline V gene encodes CDR1 SGHTA and CDR2 FQGNSA. Trimming took off 5 bases at V and 3 bases at J, with 9 bases between the two ends.

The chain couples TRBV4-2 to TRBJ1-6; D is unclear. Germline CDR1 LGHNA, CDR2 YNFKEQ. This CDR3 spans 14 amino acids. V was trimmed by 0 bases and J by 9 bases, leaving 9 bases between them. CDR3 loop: CASSQDLRGSPLHF. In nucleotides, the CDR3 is TGTGCCAGCAGCCAAGATCTACGAGGTTCACCCCTCCACTTT.

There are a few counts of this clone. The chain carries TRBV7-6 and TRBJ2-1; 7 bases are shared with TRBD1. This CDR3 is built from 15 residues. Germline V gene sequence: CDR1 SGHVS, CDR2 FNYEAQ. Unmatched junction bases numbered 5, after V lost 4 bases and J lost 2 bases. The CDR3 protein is CASSSGDRTYNEQFF. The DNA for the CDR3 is TGTGCCAGCAGCTCAGGGGACAGAACCTACAATGAGCAGTTCTTC.

The CDR3 is CASSPLGRGNTGELFF. CDR3 nucleotides: TGTGCCAGCAGCCCCCTCGGGCGGGGGAACACCGGGGAGCTGTTTTTT. J is TRBJ2-2 and V is TRBV5-6, with TRBD2 as a possible D gene (6 bases). V lost 4 bases and J 1 base, leaving 14 bases between the germline ends. Germline V gene sequence: CDR1 SGHDT, CDR2 YYEEEE. CDR3 length: 16 residues.

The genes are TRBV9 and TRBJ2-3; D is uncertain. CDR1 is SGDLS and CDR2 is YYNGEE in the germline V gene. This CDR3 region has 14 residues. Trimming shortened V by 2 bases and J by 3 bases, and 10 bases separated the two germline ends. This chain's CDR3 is CASSVLLGTDTQYF. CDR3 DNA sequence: TGTGCCAGCAGCGTGCTACTCGGGACAGATACGCAGTATTTT. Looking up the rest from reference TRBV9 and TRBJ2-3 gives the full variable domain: DSGVTQTPKHLITATGQRVTLRCSPRSGDLSVYWYQQSLDQGLQFLIQYYNGEERAKGNILERFSAQQFPDLHSELNLSSLELGDSALYFCASSVLLGTDTQYFGPGTRLTVL.

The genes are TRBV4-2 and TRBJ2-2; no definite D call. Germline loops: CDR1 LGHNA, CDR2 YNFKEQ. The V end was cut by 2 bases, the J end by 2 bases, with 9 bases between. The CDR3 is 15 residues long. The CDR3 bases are TGTGCCAGCAGCCAAATGACACCCAACACCGGGGAGCTGTTTTTT. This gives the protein CASSQMTPNTGELFF.

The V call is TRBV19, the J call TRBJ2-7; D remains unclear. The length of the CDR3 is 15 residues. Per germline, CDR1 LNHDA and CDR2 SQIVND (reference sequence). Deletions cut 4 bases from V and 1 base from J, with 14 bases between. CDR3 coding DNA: TGTGCCAGTAGTAGGTCGGCGGCCGATTCCTACGAGCAGTACTTC. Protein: CASSRSAADSYEQYF.

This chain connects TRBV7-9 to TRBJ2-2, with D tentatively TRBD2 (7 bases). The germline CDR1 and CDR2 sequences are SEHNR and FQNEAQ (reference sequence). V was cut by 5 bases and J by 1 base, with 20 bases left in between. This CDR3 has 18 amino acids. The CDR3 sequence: CASSRTALADGNTGELFF. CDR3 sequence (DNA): TGTGCCAGCAGCCGGACAGCCCTAGCGGACGGGAACACCGGGGAGCTGTTTTTT.

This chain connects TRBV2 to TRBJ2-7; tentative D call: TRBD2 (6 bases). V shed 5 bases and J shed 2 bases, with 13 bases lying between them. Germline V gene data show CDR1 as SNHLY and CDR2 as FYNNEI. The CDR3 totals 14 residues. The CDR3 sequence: CASSRGYPTYEQYF. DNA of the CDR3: TGTGCCAGCAGTCGGGGGTATCCTACCTACGAGCAGTACTTC.

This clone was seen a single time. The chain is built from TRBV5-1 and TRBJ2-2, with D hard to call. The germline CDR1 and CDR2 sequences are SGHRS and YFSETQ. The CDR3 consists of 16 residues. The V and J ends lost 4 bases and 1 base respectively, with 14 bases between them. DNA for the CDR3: TGCGCCAGCAGCGACCTGACGCGGAAGAACACCGGGGAGCTGTTTTTT. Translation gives CASSDLTRKNTGELFF.

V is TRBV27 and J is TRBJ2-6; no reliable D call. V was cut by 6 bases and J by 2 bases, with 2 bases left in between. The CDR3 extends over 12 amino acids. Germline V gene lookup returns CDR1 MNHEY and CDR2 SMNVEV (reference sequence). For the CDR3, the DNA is TGTGCCAGCAGCGCTGGGGCCAACGTCCTGACTTTC. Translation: CASSAGANVLTF. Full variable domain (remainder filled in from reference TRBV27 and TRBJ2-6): EAQVTQNPRYLITVTGKKLTVTCSQNMNHEYMSWYRQDPGLGLRQIYYSMNVEVTDKGDVPEGYKVSRKEKRNFPLILESPSPNQTSLYFCASSAGANVLTFGAGSRLTVL.

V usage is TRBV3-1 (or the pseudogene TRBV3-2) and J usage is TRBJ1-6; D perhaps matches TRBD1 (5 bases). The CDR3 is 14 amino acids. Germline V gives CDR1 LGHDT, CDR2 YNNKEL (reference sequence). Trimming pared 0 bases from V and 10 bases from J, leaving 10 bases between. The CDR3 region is CASSQENWGSPLHF. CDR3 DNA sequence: TGTGCCAGCAGCCAAGAGAACTGGGGCTCACCCCTCCACTTT.

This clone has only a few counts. The CDR3 spells CASSLAKGERGTGELFF. The CDR3 DNA reads as TGTGCCAGCAGCTTGGCCAAAGGCGAGCGGGGGACCGGGGAGCTGTTTTTT. The chain joins TRBV5-4 to TRBJ2-2, with 8 bases matching TRBD2. The CDR3 consists of 17 residues. Per germline, CDR1 SGHNT and CDR2 YYREEE (reference sequence). With V trimmed by 0 bases and J by 5 bases, 9 bases remained unmatched.

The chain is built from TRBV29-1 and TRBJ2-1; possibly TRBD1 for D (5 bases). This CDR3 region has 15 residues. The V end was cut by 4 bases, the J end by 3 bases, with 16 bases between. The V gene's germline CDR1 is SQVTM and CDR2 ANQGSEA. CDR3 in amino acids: CSVGIPGAFYNEQFF. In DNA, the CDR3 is TGCAGCGTTGGAATTCCTGGGGCTTTCTACAATGAGCAGTTCTTC.

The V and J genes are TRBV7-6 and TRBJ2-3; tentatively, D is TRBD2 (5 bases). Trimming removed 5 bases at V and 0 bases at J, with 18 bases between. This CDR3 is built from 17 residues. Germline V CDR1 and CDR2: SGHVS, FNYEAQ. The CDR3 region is CASSQPLTGYSTDTQYF. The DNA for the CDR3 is TGTGCCAGCAGCCAACCCTTGACGGGGTATAGCACAGATACGCAGTATTTT.

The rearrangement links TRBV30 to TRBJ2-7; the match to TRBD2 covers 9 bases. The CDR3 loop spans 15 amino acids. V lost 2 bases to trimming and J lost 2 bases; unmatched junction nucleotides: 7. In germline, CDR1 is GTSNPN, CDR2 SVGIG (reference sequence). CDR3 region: CAWSSLAGLTYEQYF. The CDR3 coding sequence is TGTGCCTGGAGTTCGCTAGCGGGGTTAACCTACGAGCAGTACTTC.